What follows are 29 T cell receptor beta chains derived from one specimen sequenced in a study of T cells in Graves' hyperthyroidism and ophthalmopathy. Using RNA transcripts as the source, TCR beta CDR3 regions were amplified. When the TCR CDR3 underwent first-round RT-PCR, the HTBI primer set was used. TCRdb redid the calling of the multiplex PCR reads with MiXCR, one entry per CDR3 protein. The sample contains some 800,000 distinct CDR3 sequences, 38% of which appear only once. The sequencing sample was made of blood. All receptors derive from a man aged 18 to 30 with Graves' hyperthyroidism.

For this clonotype: One end of the junction fails to match germline, which may point to a read error. The chain is built from TRBV7-2 and TRBJ2-7; 12 bases fit TRBD2. Germline V gives CDR1 SGHTA, CDR2 FQGNSA. This CDR3 has 15 residues. CDR3 sequence (DNA): TGTGCCAGCAGCCCTCGGACTAGCGGGGTCTACGAGAAGTACTTC. This encodes CASSPRTSGVYEKYF. Full variable domain (outside the CDR3, taken from reference TRBV7-2 and TRBJ2-7): GAGVSQSPSNKVTEKGKDVELRCDPISGHTALYWYRQSLGQGLEFLIYFQGNSAPDKSGLPSDRFSAERTGGSVSTLTIQRTQQEDSAVYLCASSPRTSGVYEKYFGPGTRLTVT.

This clonotype was seen a few times. This chain uses TRBV7-2 with TRBJ2-7; 9 positions match TRBD1. With 3 bases clipped from V and 4 bases from J, the junction kept 7 bases outside the gene matches. Per germline, CDR1 SGHTA and CDR2 FQGNSA. The CDR3 length is 15 residues. CDR3 nucleotides: TGTGCCAGCAGCTTGTCCGGGACAGGGATTTACGAGCAGTACTTC. Its translation: CASSLSGTGIYEQYF. The variable domain in full, with the rest retrieved from reference TRBV7-2 and TRBJ2-7, is GAGVSQSPSNKVTEKGKDVELRCDPISGHTALYWYRQSLGQGLEFLIYFQGNSAPDKSGLPSDRFSAERTGGSVSTLTIQRTQQEDSAVYLCASSLSGTGIYEQYFGPGTRLTVT.

At least ten counts were recorded for this clonotype. V is TRBV29-1 and J is TRBJ1-4; D remains unclear. Per germline, CDR1 SQVTM and CDR2 ANQGSEA. Trimming pared 1 base from V and 13 bases from J, leaving 10 bases between. CDR3 size: 11 residues. CDR3 loop: CSVEGPGGLFF. In DNA form, the CDR3 reads TGCAGCGTTGAAGGTCCCGGCGGACTGTTTTTT.

This clonotype appeared many times. The V and J genes are TRBV19 and TRBJ1-1; the D gene is possibly TRBD1 (6 bases). V gave up 1 base and J gave up 10 bases, with 16 bases separating them. The germline V gene has CDR1 LNHDA and CDR2 SQIVND (reference sequence). The length of the CDR3 is 14 residues. The CDR3 loop reads CASSIVPGHSRAFF. CDR3 in DNA: TGTGCCAGTAGTATAGTGCCGGGACATTCACGAGCTTTCTTT.

As regards this clonotype: The junction departs from the called germline gene at one end, perhaps through a read error. This chain joins TRBV7-2 and TRBJ2-7; D gene ambiguous. There are 14 residues in the CDR3. Per germline, CDR1 SGHTA and CDR2 FQGNSA. The CDR3 reads CASSPSQASYEQYF. CDR3 DNA sequence: TGCGCCAGCAGCCCCAGCCAGGCATCCTACGAGCAGTACTTC.

This chain uses TRBV20-1 with TRBJ2-7; TRBD2 is a possible D gene (5 bases). Germline V lookup: CDR1 DFQATT, CDR2 SNEGSKA (reference sequence). V was clipped by 3 bases and J by 9 bases, with 12 bases between them. This CDR3 comprises 11 residues. The CDR3: CSASRTGGQYF. The CDR3 DNA is TGCAGTGCTAGTCGGACTGGCGGGCAGTACTTC.

A remark on this clonotype: A read error may explain this, as a much larger clone is one base away. The conserved closing phenylalanine or tryptophan is absent in this CDR3, likely reflecting a read error. This chain links TRBV20-1 with TRBJ2-5; 7 nucleotides line up with TRBD1. V lost 8 bases to trimming and J lost 5 bases; unmatched junction nucleotides: 8. Germline V gene data show CDR1 as DFQATT and CDR2 as SNEGSKA (reference sequence). CDR3 length: 12 residues. The CDR3 protein is CSTTGSDETQYI. CDR3 DNA sequence: TGCAGTACGACAGGGTCCGACGAGACCCAGTACATC.

This clonotype was picked up many times. This chain links TRBV24-1 with TRBJ2-2; a possible D gene is TRBD1 (5 bases). V was trimmed by 2 bases and J by 0 bases, leaving 9 bases between them. Germline-derived CDR1 and CDR2 are KGHDR and SFDVKD. The CDR3 is made up of 16 amino acids. The chain's CDR3 is CATSDSDTSNTGELFF. CDR3 coding DNA: TGTGCCACCAGTGATTCGGACACATCGAACACCGGGGAGCTGTTTTTT.

The chain couples TRBV25-1 to TRBJ1-6; D gene ambiguous. V lost 5 bases, J lost 9 bases, and 17 bases lay in between. The CDR3 totals 15 residues. Germline lookup yields CDR1 MGHDK and CDR2 SYGVNS. The CDR3 loop reads CASSSDPVGLSPLHF. The CDR3 coding sequence is TGTGCCAGCAGTTCAGACCCAGTTGGCCTTTCACCCCTCCACTTT.

This clonotype was seen more than once but under ten times. This chain uses TRBV7-9 with TRBJ2-7, with 10 positions matching TRBD2. The CDR3 totals 15 residues. Germline V lookup: CDR1 SEHNR, CDR2 FQNEAQ (reference sequence). V shed 2 bases, J shed 1 base, and the junction held 2 bases outside the gene matches. The CDR3 spells CASSLLAGASYEQYF. The CDR3 bases are TGTGCCAGCAGCTTACTAGCGGGGGCTTCCTACGAGCAGTACTTC.

This clonotype appeared many times. The V gene is TRBV29-1, the J gene TRBJ1-2; tentatively, D is TRBD1 (5 bases). Trimming left V 7 bases short and J 8 bases short, with 14 bases between. The length of the CDR3 is 11 residues. Germline V CDR1 and CDR2: SQVTM, ANQGSEA. The CDR3 sequence is CSATGRRGYTF. The CDR3 DNA reads as TGCAGCGCAACAGGTCGGCGGGGCTACACCTTC.

A few counts support this clonotype. The rearrangement links TRBV6-5 to TRBJ2-7, with D perhaps given as TRBD1 or TRBD2 (5 bases each). V was cut by 5 bases and J by 5 bases, with 13 bases left in between. The germline gives CDR1 MNHEY, CDR2 SVGAGI. The CDR3 spans 13 residues. CDR3 residues: CASSPVGAHEQYF. The CDR3 DNA is TGTGCCAGCAGTCCGGTCGGGGCCCACGAGCAGTACTTC.

CDR3: CASSESTGFGYTF. CDR3 nucleotides: TGCGCCAGCAGTGAGTCGACGGGGTTCGGCTACACCTTC. This chain links TRBV10-2 with TRBJ1-2, with D unresolved. Trimming stripped 0 bases from V and 8 bases from J, with 10 bases between. Germline values: CDR1 WSHSY, CDR2 SAAADI. The CDR3 length is 13 residues.

The chain carries TRBV12-3 or TRBV12-4 and TRBJ1-2; D possibly corresponds to TRBD1 (6 bases). The CDR3 contains 12 residues. V was shortened by 5 bases and J by 7 bases, with 11 bases between the two germline ends. The CDR3 bases are TGTGCCAGCAGTGCTACAGGGTCTGGCTACACCTTC. This sequence encodes CASSATGSGYTF.

A word on this clonotype: Being one base from a much bigger clone, this may be a read error. The rearrangement links TRBV12-3 or TRBV12-4 to TRBJ2-5; D call uncertain. The CDR3 consists of 13 residues. V gave up 6 bases and J gave up 3 bases, with 11 bases separating them. This CDR3 reads CASSLMVEETQYF. CDR3 coding DNA: TGTGCCAGCAGCTTAATGGTCGAAGAGACCCAGTACTTC.

This chain links TRBV7-3 with TRBJ1-1; D not certain. V dropped 5 bases and J dropped 4 bases, with 20 bases sitting between them. Germline CDR1 SGHTA, CDR2 FQGTGA. There are 16 residues in the CDR3. The CDR3: CASSLNSGGIGTEAFF. The CDR3 nucleotides are TGTGCCAGCAGCCTTAATAGCGGAGGGATTGGCACTGAAGCTTTCTTT.

The chain links TRBV2 to TRBJ2-7; weak D call: TRBD2 (5 bases). CDR3 length equals 16 residues. The germline V gene has CDR1 SNHLY and CDR2 FYNNEI. Deletions cut 6 bases from V and 6 bases from J, with 24 bases between. CDR3 in amino acids: CASSQSELDWRVEQYF. CDR3 nucleotides: TGTGCCAGCAGCCAATCGGAGTTGGACTGGCGGGTCGAGCAGTACTTC.

This clonotype was detected a few times. This sequence joins TRBV6-6 and TRBJ1-1; tentatively, D is TRBD1 (5 bases). CDR1 MNHNY and CDR2 SVGAGI come from the germline V gene (reference sequence). CDR3 size: 15 residues. Trimming cost V 8 bases and J 1 base, with 17 bases left between them. CDR3 in amino acids: CASLDPGRRNTEAFF. CDR3 bases: TGTGCCAGCTTAGACCCGGGACGGAGGAACACTGAAGCTTTCTTT.

There are many counts of this clonotype. CDR3 protein: CATSDANGNTEAFF. CDR3 sequence (DNA): TGTGCCACCAGTGACGCCAACGGAAACACTGAAGCTTTCTTT. This chain uses TRBV24-1 with TRBJ1-1; D not resolved. Germline V lookup: CDR1 KGHDR, CDR2 SFDVKD. This CDR3 contains 14 residues. V shed 4 bases and J shed 2 bases, with 10 bases lying between them.

The rearrangement links TRBV7-9 to TRBJ1-1; D unclear. V dropped 5 bases and J dropped 7 bases, with 11 bases sitting between them. This CDR3 is built from 12 residues. Germline lookup yields CDR1 SEHNR and CDR2 FQNEAQ (reference sequence). The CDR3 region has the DNA TGTGCCAGCAGCCTTGATACTATTGAAGCTTTCTTT. Amino acids: CASSLDTIEAFF.

The chain carries TRBV2 and TRBJ1-1, with 10 bases matching TRBD1. Germline V CDR1 and CDR2: SNHLY, FYNNEI. V gave up 6 bases and J gave up 6 bases; unmatched junction bases: 10. This CDR3 is 15 amino acids long. CDR3 in DNA: TGTGCCAGCAGGCGTCCCGGGACAGGGGACGCTGAAGCTTTCTTT. It encodes CASRRPGTGDAEAFF.

This sequence joins TRBV5-4 and TRBJ1-1, with 8 nucleotides matching TRBD1. The CDR3 runs to 17 residues. V gave up 3 bases and J gave up 1 base; unmatched junction bases: 11. Germline V CDR1 and CDR2: SGHNT, YYREEE (reference sequence). Here the CDR3 reads CASSSSRTGIGNTEAFF. In DNA form, the CDR3 reads TGTGCCAGCAGCTCGTCTAGGACAGGGATTGGGAACACTGAAGCTTTCTTT.

This clonotype was seen only a few times. The chain uses TRBV20-1 and TRBJ1-5; TRBD1 is a possible D gene (6 bases). From germline, CDR1 is DFQATT and CDR2 SNEGSKA (reference sequence). There are 13 residues in the CDR3. The V gene lost 5 bases and the J gene lost 3 bases, with 11 bases spanning the gap. The CDR3 sequence is CSARPGANQPQHF. The CDR3 DNA is TGCAGTGCTCGCCCGGGGGCCAATCAGCCCCAGCATTTT.

The table lists this clonotype with a few counts. The chain recombines TRBV19 with TRBJ1-5, with 8 bases that match TRBD1. V was clipped by 11 bases and J by 2 bases; unmatched bases: 11. Germline V gene lookup returns CDR1 LNHDA and CDR2 SQIVND (reference sequence). There are 15 residues in the CDR3. As DNA, the CDR3 is TGTGCCTGGGGGGCCAGGGGGCTAGGCAATCAGCCCCAGCATTTT. This encodes CAWGARGLGNQPQHF.

The chain employs TRBV7-2 and TRBJ2-5; the D gene is possibly TRBD1 (6 bases). This CDR3 is 14 amino acids long. Trimming stripped 5 bases from V and 5 bases from J, with 15 bases between. The germline V gene has CDR1 SGHTA and CDR2 FQGNSA. The CDR3 DNA is TGTGCCAGCAGCCCAAGACAGGACGACGAGACCCAGTACTTC. As protein: CASSPRQDDETQYF.

This clonotype showed up just a few times. The chain is built from TRBV7-2 and TRBJ2-7; 9 bases align to TRBD2. The CDR3 length is 15 residues. In germline, CDR1 is SGHTA, CDR2 FQGNSA. V dropped 0 bases and J dropped 2; count of bases not matched to a gene: 2. The CDR3 DNA follows: TGTGCCAGCAGCTTAGCCCCTAGCGGGGCCTACGAGCAGTACTTC. It encodes CASSLAPSGAYEQYF.

The chain uses TRBV7-2 and TRBJ2-5; TRBD2 agrees at 7 bases. V trimming: 6 bases; J trimming: 2 bases; junction bases outside the gene matches: 9. This CDR3 has 15 residues. The germline CDR1 and CDR2 sequences are SGHTA and FQGNSA. CDR3 sequence (DNA): TGTGCCAGCAGAAGGCGTTCCGGGGGGCAAGAGACCCAGTACTTC. It specifies CASRRRSGGQETQYF.

This clonotype was seen many times. This chain joins TRBV20-1 and TRBJ1-1; D gene unclear. The CDR3 extends over 13 amino acids. V dropped 0 bases and J dropped 9 bases, with 14 bases sitting between them. The germline CDR1 and CDR2 sequences are DFQATT and SNEGSKA (reference sequence). The CDR3 loop reads CSARDRASLKAFF. CDR3 in DNA: TGCAGTGCTAGAGATCGGGCATCGCTTAAAGCTTTCTTT.

This clonotype was counted only a few times. This chain uses TRBV7-9 with TRBJ2-7; 8 nucleotides agree with TRBD1. V was pared by 5 bases and J by 2 bases, with 11 bases of the junction left unmatched. Looked up from germline, CDR1 is SEHNR and CDR2 is FQNEAQ (reference sequence). The CDR3 extends over 16 amino acids. In nucleotides, the CDR3 is TGTGCCAGCAGCCAGGAAACAGGGGGTTATGCCTACGAGCAGTACTTC. Residues: CASSQETGGYAYEQYF.